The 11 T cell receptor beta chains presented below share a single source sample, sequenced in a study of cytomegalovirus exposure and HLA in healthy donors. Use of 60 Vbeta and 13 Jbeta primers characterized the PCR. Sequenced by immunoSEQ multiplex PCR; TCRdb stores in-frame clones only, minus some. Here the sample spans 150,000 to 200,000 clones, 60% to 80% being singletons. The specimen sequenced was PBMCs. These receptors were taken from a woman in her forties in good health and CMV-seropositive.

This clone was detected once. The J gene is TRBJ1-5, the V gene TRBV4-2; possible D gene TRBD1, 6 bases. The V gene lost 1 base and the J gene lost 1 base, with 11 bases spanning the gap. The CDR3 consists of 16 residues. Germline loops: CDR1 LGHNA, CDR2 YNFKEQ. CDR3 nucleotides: TGTGCCAGCAGCCAAGTCCCAGGGGAAAGCAATCAGCCCCAGCATTTT. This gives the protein CASSQVPGESNQPQHF.

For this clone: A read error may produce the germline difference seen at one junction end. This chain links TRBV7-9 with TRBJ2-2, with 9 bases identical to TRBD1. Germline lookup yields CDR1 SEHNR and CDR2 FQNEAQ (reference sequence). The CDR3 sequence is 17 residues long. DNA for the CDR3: TGTTCCAGCAGCTCCGACAGGGGGACAAGATACACCGGGGAGCTGTTTTTT. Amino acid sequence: CSSSSDRGTRYTGELFF.

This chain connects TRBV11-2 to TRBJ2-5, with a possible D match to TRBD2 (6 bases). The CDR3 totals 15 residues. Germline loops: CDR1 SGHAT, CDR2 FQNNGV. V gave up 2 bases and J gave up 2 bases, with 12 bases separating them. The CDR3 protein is CASSLYGGEQETQYF. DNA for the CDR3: TGTGCCAGCAGCTTATATGGCGGGGAACAAGAGACCCAGTACTTC.

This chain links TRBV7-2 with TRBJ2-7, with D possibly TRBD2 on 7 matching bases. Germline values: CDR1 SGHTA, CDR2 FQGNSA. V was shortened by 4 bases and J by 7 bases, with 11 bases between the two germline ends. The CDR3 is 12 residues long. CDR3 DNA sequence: TGTGCCAGCAGCTCACAGGGAGGGGAGCAGTACTTC. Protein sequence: CASSSQGGEQYF.

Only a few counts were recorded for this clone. The CDR3 loop is CASSRQNPPDTQYF. For the CDR3, the DNA is TGCGCCAGTTCGAGACAAAACCCCCCAGATACGCAGTATTTT. The chain uses TRBV4-3 and TRBJ2-3; D remains unclear. This CDR3 spans 14 amino acids. The ends were cut back, 9 bases at V and 4 bases at J, with 17 bases in the middle. CDR1 is LGHNA and CDR2 is YSLEER in the germline V gene.

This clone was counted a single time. CDR3 amino acids: CASSLEGLAGSEQFF. The CDR3 DNA is TGTGCCAGCAGCTTAGAGGGACTAGCGGGCAGTGAGCAGTTCTTC. The chain is built from TRBV11-3 and TRBJ2-1, with 12 bases aligning to TRBD2. Per germline, CDR1 SGHNT and CDR2 YENEEA. The CDR3 sequence is 15 residues long. J lost 9 bases, V lost 0 bases, and 3 bases had no gene match. Full variable domain (outside the CDR3, taken from reference TRBV11-3 and TRBJ2-1): EAGVVQSPRYKIIEKKQPVAFWCNPISGHNTLYWYLQNLGQGPELLIRYENEEAVDDSQLPKDRFSAERLKGVDSTLKIQPAELGDSAVYLCASSLEGLAGSEQFFGPGTRLTVL.

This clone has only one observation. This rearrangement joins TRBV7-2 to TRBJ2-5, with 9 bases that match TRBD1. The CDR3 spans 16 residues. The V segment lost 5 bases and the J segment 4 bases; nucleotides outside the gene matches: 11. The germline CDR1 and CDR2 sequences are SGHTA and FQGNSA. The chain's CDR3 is CASSLRGQGRAETQYF. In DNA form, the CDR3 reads TGTGCCAGCAGCCTACGGGGACAGGGTAGGGCAGAGACCCAGTACTTC.

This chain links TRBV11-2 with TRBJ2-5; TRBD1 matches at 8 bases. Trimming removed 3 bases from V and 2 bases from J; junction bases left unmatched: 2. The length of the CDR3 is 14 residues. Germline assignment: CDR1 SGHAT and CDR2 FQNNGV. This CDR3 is CASSFGTGQETQYF. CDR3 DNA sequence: TGTGCCAGCAGCTTCGGGACAGGTCAAGAGACCCAGTACTTC.

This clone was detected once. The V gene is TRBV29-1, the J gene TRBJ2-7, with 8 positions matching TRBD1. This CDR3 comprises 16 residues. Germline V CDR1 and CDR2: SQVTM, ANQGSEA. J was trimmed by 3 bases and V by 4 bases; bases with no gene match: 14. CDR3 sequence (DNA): TGCAGCGTTGTGGGACAGGAAAAGTCGCGGGGCTACGAGCAGTACTTC. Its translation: CSVVGQEKSRGYEQYF.

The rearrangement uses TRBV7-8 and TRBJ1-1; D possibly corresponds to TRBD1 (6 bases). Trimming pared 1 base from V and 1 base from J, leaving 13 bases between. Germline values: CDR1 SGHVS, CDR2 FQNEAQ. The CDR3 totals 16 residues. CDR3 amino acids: CASSLVGGGANTEAFF. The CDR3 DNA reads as TGTGCCAGCAGCTTAGTGGGTGGGGGCGCGAACACTGAAGCTTTCTTT.

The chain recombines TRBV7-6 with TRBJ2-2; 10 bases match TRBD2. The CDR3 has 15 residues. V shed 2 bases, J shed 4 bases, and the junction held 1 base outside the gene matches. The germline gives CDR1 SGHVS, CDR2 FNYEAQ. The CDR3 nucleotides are TGTGCCAGCAGCTTACTAGCGGGGGCCACCGGGGAGCTGTTTTTT. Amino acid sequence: CASSLLAGATGELFF.